The 10 T cell receptor beta chains in this list originate from one sample, sequenced in a study of cytomegalovirus exposure and HLA in healthy donors. PCR used 60 Vbeta primers and 13 Jbeta primers. Sequenced by immunoSEQ multiplex PCR; TCRdb stores in-frame clones only, minus some. Of about 120,000 clones listed, around 80% were seen once; the top ten hold less than 3%. The material sequenced was PBMCs. The receptors here all came from a woman aged 35 to 49 in good health and CMV-seropositive.

The chain uses TRBV5-1 and TRBJ2-3, with 9 bases fitting TRBD2. CDR1 is SGHRS, CDR2 YFSETQ, per germline. The CDR3 is 19 residues long. J gave up 0 bases and V 2 bases, and 13 bases lay outside the gene matches. Here the CDR3 DNA reads TGCGCCAGCAGCTTAGGCCTGCGGGGTAGCGGGGGTAGCACAGATACGCAGTATTTT. Amino acids: CASSLGLRGSGGSTDTQYF.

This chain connects TRBV7-2 to TRBJ2-3, with D hard to call. The V end was cut by 8 bases, the J end by 6 bases, with 15 bases between. CDR1 and CDR2 from the germline V gene are SGHTA and FQGNSA. The CDR3 contains 13 residues. CDR3 nucleotide sequence: TGTGCCAGCGGAACGGCCGACATGGATACGCAGTATTTT. This encodes CASGTADMDTQYF.

A word on this clone: Within the sample, other DNA sequences also encode this same CDR3. The rearrangement uses TRBV25-1 and TRBJ1-2; 7 bases are shared with TRBD1. Germline loops: CDR1 MGHDK, CDR2 SYGVNS. The CDR3 contains 16 residues. Germline trimming cut 3 bases from V and 3 bases from J; bases unmatched to any gene: 10. The CDR3 bases are TGTGCCAGCAGTGATCCGGGTAGGACAGGAGACTATGGCTACACCTTC. This gives the protein CASSDPGRTGDYGYTF.

The chain has TRBV14 and TRBJ1-1; TRBD1 is a possible D gene (5 bases). This CDR3 has 13 amino acids. With 4 bases removed from V and 4 bases from J, the gap between germline ends came to 10 bases. The germline V gene has CDR1 SGHDN and CDR2 FVKESK. The CDR3 loop is CASSRGRGTEAFF. The DNA of the CDR3 is TGTGCCAGCAGCCGGGGTAGGGGCACTGAAGCTTTCTTT.

CDR3 bases: TGTGCCAGCAGTTGGGGGGGCCGGTCACCCCTCCACTTT. This codes for CASSWGGRSPLHF. The V call is TRBV6-5, the J call TRBJ1-6; tentatively, D is TRBD1 (6 bases). Germline assignment: CDR1 MNHEY and CDR2 SVGAGI. This CDR3 has 13 amino acids. The V end lost 4 bases, the J end lost 10 bases, and 11 bases lay between the germline ends.

This chain's CDR3 is CASSLIAGGRYTSTDTQYF. Written as DNA, the CDR3 is TGTGCCAGCAGCTTGATCGCGGGGGGACGCTATACTAGCACAGATACGCAGTATTTT. This chain joins TRBV5-4 and TRBJ2-3; TRBD2 matches at 8 bases. The J segment lost 0 bases and the V segment lost 1 base, leaving 13 bases of the junction unmatched. From germline, CDR1 is SGHNT and CDR2 YYREEE (reference sequence). This CDR3 is built from 19 residues.

The rearrangement links TRBV5-1 to TRBJ2-6; no firm D call. V gave up 1 base and J gave up 2 bases, with 7 bases separating them. Germline V lookup: CDR1 SGHRS, CDR2 YFSETQ. The CDR3 is made up of 15 amino acids. CDR3 sequence: CASSLQDTGANVLTF. CDR3 in DNA: TGCGCCAGCAGCTTGCAGGATACTGGGGCCAACGTCCTGACTTTC.

The chain carries TRBV7-2 and TRBJ1-2; the D is unclear. CDR1 is SGHTA, CDR2 FQGNSA, per germline. The CDR3 length is 14 residues. The V end was cut by 3 bases, the J end by 3 bases, with 11 bases between. The CDR3 loop is CASSFDGADYGYTF. DNA of the CDR3: TGTGCCAGCAGCTTTGATGGTGCGGACTATGGCTACACCTTC. Filled out from reference TRBV7-2 and TRBJ1-2, the complete variable domain reads GAGVSQSPSNKVTEKGKDVELRCDPISGHTALYWYRQSLGQGLEFLIYFQGNSAPDKSGLPSDRFSAERTGGSVSTLTIQRTQQEDSAVYLCASSFDGADYGYTFGSGTRLTVV.

This chain uses TRBV9 with TRBJ2-7; 12 bases match TRBD2. The CDR3 is 15 residues long. CDR1 is SGDLS and CDR2 is YYNGEE in the germline V gene. V trimming: 3 bases; J trimming: 6 bases; junction bases outside the gene matches: 7. The CDR3 DNA reads as TGTGCCAGCAGCGACGGACTAGCGGGATTTGGCGAGCAGTACTTC. This sequence encodes CASSDGLAGFGEQYF.

By share of the sample, this clone is medium-sized. An end of the junction does not agree with germline; a read error may underlie this. This sequence joins TRBV7-7 and TRBJ2-1; 8 bases are a match to TRBD2. The V gene's germline CDR1 is SSHAT and CDR2 FNYEAQ (reference sequence). The CDR3 covers 14 residues. The CDR3 sequence: CASSPGGGYNEQFF. As DNA, the CDR3 is TGTGCTAGCAGCCCCGGGGGGGGATACAATGAGCAGTTCTTC.